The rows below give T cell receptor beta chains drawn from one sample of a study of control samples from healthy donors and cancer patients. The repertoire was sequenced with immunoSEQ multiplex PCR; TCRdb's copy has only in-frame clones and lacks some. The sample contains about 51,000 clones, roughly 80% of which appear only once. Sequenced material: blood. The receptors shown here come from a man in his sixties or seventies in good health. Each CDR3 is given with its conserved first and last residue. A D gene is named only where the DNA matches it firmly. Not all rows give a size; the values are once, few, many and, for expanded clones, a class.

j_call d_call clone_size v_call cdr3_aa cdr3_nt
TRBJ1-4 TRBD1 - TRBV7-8 CASSLAQGAELFF TGTGCCAGCAGCTTAGCTCAGGGGGCAGAACTGTTTTTT
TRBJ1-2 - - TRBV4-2 CASSPSQGDGYGYTF TGTGCCAGCAGCCCTTCACAGGGAGACGGGTATGGCTACACCTTC
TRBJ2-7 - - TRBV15 CATSRDKGQNFYEQYF TGTGCCACCAGCAGAGATAAAGGACAGAACTTCTACGAGCAGTACTTC
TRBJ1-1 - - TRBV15 CATSRDLRGNTEAFF TGTGCCACCAGCAGAGATTTACGAGGGAACACTGAAGCTTTCTTT
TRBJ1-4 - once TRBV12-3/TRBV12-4 CATRVQENEKLFF TGTGCCACCAGAGTACAGGAGAATGAAAAACTGTTTTTT
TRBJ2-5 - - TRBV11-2 CASSLDPWSGTQYF TGTGCCAGCAGCTTAGATCCCTGGTCCGGGACCCAGTACTTC
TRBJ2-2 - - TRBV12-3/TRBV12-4 CASSRDTGELFF TGTGCCAGCAGCAGGGACACCGGGGAGCTGTTTTTT
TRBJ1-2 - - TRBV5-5 CASSFSPGPWANYGYTF TGTGCCAGCAGCTTCAGCCCGGGACCGTGGGCTAACTATGGCTACACCTTC
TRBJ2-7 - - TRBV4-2 CASSQGKDRPYEQYF TGTGCCAGCAGCCAAGGAAAAGACAGGCCCTACGAGCAGTACTTC
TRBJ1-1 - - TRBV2 CASSDSPRGTEAFF TGTGCCAGCAGTGATAGTCCCCGGGGGACTGAAGCTTTCTTT
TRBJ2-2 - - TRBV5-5 CASSLGQGNTGELFF TGTGCCAGCAGCTTGGGGCAGGGGAACACCGGGGAGCTGTTTTTT
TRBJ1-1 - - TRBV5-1 CASSSGPLGTEAFF TGCGCCAGCAGCTCGGGACCTCTTGGGACTGAAGCTTTCTTT
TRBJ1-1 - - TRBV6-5 CASSYDRNTEAFF TGTGCCAGCAGTTACGACAGGAACACTGAAGCTTTCTTT
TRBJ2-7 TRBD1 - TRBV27 CASTRTGGIYEQYF TGTGCCAGCACGAGGACAGGGGGCATATACGAGCAGTACTTC
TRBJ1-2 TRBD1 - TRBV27 CASTSLFPGQRRNYGYTF TGTGCCAGCACTTCCCTATTCCCGGGACAGCGGAGGAACTATGGCTACACCTTC
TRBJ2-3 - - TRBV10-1 CASSPEGRKDTQYF TGCGCCAGCAGTCCGGAGGGAAGAAAAGATACGCAGTATTTT
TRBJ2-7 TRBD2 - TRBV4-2 CASSQGTSYYEQYF TGTGCCAGCAGCCAGGGGACTAGTTACTACGAGCAGTACTTC
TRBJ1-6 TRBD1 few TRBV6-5 CASSFGQGYNSPLHF TGTGCCAGCAGTTTTGGACAGGGGTACAATTCACCCCTCCACTTT
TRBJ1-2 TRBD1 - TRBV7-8 CASSQRDRAYGYTF TGTGCCAGCAGCCAGCGGGACAGGGCCTATGGCTACACCTTC
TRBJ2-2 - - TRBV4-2 CASSQSLLGGADTGELFF TGTGCCAGCAGCCAAAGCCTGTTAGGGGGGGCCGACACCGGGGAGCTGTTTTTT
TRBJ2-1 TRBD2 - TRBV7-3 CASSLNAPLAGGYNEQFF TGTGCCAGCAGCTTAAACGCGCCTCTAGCGGGAGGTTACAATGAGCAGTTCTTC
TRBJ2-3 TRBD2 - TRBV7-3 CASSSGQLAGADTQYF TGTGCCAGCAGCTCCGGGCAACTAGCGGGAGCAGATACGCAGTATTTT
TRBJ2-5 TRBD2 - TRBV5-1 CASSFAPSGQETQYF TGCGCCAGCAGCTTCGCCCCTAGCGGTCAAGAGACCCAGTACTTC
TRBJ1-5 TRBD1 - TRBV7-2 CASSSGTGANQPQHF TGTGCCAGCAGCTCCGGGACAGGGGCTAATCAGCCCCAGCATTTT
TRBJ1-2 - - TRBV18 CASSPALGHYYGYTF TGTGCCAGCTCACCGGCTTTGGGACATTACTATGGCTACACCTTC
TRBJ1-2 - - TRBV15 CATSPTQGLGYTF TGTGCCACCAGTCCCACACAGGGTCTGGGCTACACCTTC
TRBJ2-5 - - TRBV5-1 CASSRTASGEETQYF TGCGCCAGCAGCCGGACAGCTAGCGGCGAAGAGACCCAGTACTTC
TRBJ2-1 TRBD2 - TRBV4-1 CASSQDRLTSGRVNSYNEQFF TGCGCCAGCAGCCAAGATCGTTTGACTAGCGGGAGGGTCAACTCCTACAATGAGCAGTTCTTC